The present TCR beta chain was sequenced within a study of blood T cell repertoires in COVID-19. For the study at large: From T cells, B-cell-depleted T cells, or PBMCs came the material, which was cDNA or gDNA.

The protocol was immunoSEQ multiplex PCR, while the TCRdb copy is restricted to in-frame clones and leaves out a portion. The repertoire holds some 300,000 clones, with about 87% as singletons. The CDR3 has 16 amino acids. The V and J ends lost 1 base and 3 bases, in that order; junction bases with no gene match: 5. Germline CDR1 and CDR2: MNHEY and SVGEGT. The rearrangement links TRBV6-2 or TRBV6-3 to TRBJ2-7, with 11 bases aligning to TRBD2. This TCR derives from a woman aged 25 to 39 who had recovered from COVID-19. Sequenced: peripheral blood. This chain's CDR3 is CASSYYGTSGHYEQYF. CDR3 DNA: TGTGCCAGCAGTTACTACGGGACTAGCGGTCACTACGAGCAGTACTTC.